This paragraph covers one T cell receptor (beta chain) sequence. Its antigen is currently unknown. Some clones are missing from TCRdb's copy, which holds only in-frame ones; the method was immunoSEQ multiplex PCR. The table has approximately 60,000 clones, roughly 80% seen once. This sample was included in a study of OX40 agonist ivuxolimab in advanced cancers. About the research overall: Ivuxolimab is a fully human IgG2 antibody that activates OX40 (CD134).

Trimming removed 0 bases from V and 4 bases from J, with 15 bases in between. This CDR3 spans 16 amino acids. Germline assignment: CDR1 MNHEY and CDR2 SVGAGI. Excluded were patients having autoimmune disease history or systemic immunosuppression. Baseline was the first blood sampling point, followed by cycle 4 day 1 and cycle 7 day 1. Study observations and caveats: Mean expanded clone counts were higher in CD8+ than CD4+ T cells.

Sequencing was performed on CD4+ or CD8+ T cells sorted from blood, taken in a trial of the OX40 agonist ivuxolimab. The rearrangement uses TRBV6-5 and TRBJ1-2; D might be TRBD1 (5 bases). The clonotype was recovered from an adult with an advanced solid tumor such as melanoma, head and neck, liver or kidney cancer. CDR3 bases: TGTGCCAGCAGTTACTCCCGGGACGGTTCCTTCTATGGCTACACCTTC. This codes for CASSYSRDGSFYGYTF.